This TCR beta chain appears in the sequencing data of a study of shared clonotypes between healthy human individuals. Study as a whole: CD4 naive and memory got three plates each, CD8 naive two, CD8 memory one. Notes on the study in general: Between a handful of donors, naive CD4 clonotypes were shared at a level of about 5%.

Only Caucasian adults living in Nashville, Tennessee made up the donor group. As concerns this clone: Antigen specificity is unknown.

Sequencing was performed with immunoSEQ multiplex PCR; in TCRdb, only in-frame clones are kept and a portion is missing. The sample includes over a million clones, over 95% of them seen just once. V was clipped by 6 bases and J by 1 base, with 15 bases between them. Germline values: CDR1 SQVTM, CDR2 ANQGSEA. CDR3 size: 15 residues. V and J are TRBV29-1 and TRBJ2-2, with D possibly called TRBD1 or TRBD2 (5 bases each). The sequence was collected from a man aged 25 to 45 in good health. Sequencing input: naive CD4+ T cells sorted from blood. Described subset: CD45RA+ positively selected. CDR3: CSVRTGPMNTGELFF. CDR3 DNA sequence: TGCAGCGTCCGTACGGGGCCAATGAACACCGGGGAGCTGTTTTTT.